This section outlines one T cell receptor (beta chain) sequence together with its context. These data originate in a study of OX40 agonist ivuxolimab in advanced cancers. Produced via immunoSEQ multiplex PCR; TCRdb's table is partial and in-frame only. The profile shows approximately 84,000 clones, over 85% of them singletons. CDR3 size: 18 residues. Per the germline V gene, CDR1 is MNHNS and CDR2 is SASEGT. V was clipped by 2 bases and J by 4 bases; unmatched bases: 11. The sequence came from an adult with an advanced solid tumor such as melanoma, head and neck, liver or kidney cancer. The rearrangement joins TRBV6-1 to TRBJ2-5, with 12 bases lining up with TRBD2. This material consisted of CD4+ or CD8+ T cells sorted from blood, taken in a trial of the OX40 agonist ivuxolimab. CDR3 amino acids: CASSEQPWASGGGETQYF. DNA of the CDR3: TGTGCCAGCAGTGAACAACCCTGGGCTAGCGGGGGGGGAGAGACCCAGTACTTC.